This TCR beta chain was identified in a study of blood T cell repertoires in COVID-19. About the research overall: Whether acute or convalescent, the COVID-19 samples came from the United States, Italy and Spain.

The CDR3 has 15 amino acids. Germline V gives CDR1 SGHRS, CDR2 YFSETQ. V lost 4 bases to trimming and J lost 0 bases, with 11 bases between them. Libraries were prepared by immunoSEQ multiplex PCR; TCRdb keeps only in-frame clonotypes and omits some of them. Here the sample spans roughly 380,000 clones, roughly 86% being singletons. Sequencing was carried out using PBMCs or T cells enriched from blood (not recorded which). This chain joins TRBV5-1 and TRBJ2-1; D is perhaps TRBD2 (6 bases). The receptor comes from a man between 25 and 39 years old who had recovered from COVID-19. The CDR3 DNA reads TGCGCCAGCAGCGGCGCGGGGAGCTCCTACAATGAGCAGTTCTTC. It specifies CASSGAGSSYNEQFF. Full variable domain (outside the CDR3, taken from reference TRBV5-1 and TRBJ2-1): KAGVTQTPRYLIKTRGQQVTLSCSPISGHRSVSWYQQTPGQGLQFLFEYFSETQRNKGNFPGRFSGRQFSNSRSEMNVSTLELGDSALYLCASSGAGSSYNEQFFGPGTRLTVL.